These 30 T cell receptor beta chains came from one sample sequenced in a study of T cell changes during pregnancy in multiple sclerosis. TCRdb keeps only in-frame clones here, not all; method: immunoSEQ multiplex PCR. This table has about 64,000 clones, 92% appearing once. The starting material was peripheral blood, obtained in the second trimester of pregnancy. The source of these receptors is a female donor with multiple sclerosis, enrolled in a pregnancy study.

The genes are TRBV27 and TRBJ2-7, with 8 bases matching TRBD2. The CDR3 is made up of 17 amino acids. Germline lookup yields CDR1 MNHEY and CDR2 SMNVEV (reference sequence). The ends lost 5 bases at V and 1 base at J; junction bases unmatched: 13. CDR3 bases: TGTGCCAGCAGTCCCCCCGGGGGGGGGACAATTTCCTACGAGCAGTACTTC. Residues: CASSPPGGGTISYEQYF.

The chain joins TRBV4-2 to TRBJ2-4; TRBD2 agrees at 9 bases. The CDR3 extends over 16 amino acids. Germline CDR1 is LGHNA and CDR2 is YNFKEQ. V trimming: 0 bases; J trimming: 13 bases; junction bases outside the gene matches: 13. The chain's CDR3 is CASSQDHPSSGTTQYF. CDR3 nucleotides: TGTGCCAGCAGCCAAGATCACCCCTCTAGCGGGACCACCCAGTACTTC.

The J gene is TRBJ1-5, the V gene TRBV4-1; 7 nucleotides align to TRBD1. The J segment lost 0 bases and the V segment lost 4 bases, leaving 9 bases of the junction unmatched. In germline, CDR1 is MGHRA, CDR2 YSYEKL. The CDR3 length is 17 residues. CDR3 DNA: TGCGCCAGCAGCCCTCCCCAGACAGGGTTTAGCAATCAGCCCCAGCATTTT. Its translation is CASSPPQTGFSNQPQHF.

The gene calls are TRBV30 and TRBJ1-3, with TRBD1 matching 8 bases. Germline V lookup: CDR1 GTSNPN, CDR2 SVGIG (reference sequence). Trimming at V came to 0 bases and at J to 4 bases, leaving 5 bases not matched to a gene. The CDR3 is 15 amino acids. The CDR3 DNA follows: TGTGCCTGGAGTGTAGGCAGGGGGCTAGGAAACACCATATATTTT. It translates to CAWSVGRGLGNTIYF.

The CDR3 protein is CASSLVADYNEQFF. The CDR3 region has the DNA TGTGCCAGCAGCTTAGTGGCTGACTACAATGAGCAGTTCTTC. The rearrangement uses TRBV7-6 and TRBJ2-1; unclear D gene. Trimming stripped 1 base from V and 3 bases from J, with 7 bases between. This CDR3 spans 14 amino acids. Looked up from germline, CDR1 is SGHVS and CDR2 is FNYEAQ. The whole variable domain, remainder taken from reference TRBV7-6 and TRBJ2-1, is GAGVSQSPRYKVTKRGQDVALRCDPISGHVSLYWYRQALGQGPEFLTYFNYEAQQDKSGLPNDRFSAERPEGSISTLTIQRTEQRDSAMYRCASSLVADYNEQFFGPGTRLTVL.

J is TRBJ2-5 and V is TRBV4-1; D is undetermined. CDR1 is MGHRA, CDR2 YSYEKL, per germline. V was clipped by 2 bases and J by 2 bases, with 6 bases between them. This CDR3 has 13 residues. CDR3 nucleotide sequence: TGCGCCAGCAGCCAACTACAGCAAGAGACCCAGTACTTC. Protein product: CASSQLQQETQYF.

The chain joins TRBV7-2 to TRBJ2-2; a possible D gene is TRBD2 (6 bases). The CDR3 sequence is 17 residues long. The germline V gene has CDR1 SGHTA and CDR2 FQGNSA. Trimming pared 2 bases from V and 6 bases from J, leaving 19 bases between. The CDR3 loop is CASSLNSGHGSPGELFF. The CDR3 DNA sequence: TGTGCCAGCAGCTTAAATAGCGGCCACGGTAGTCCCGGGGAGCTGTTTTTT.

The chain carries TRBV11-2 and TRBJ2-1; maybe TRBD2 (7 bases). The V gene's germline CDR1 is SGHAT and CDR2 FQNNGV. The CDR3 contains 12 residues. V dropped 6 bases and J dropped 9 bases, with 12 bases sitting between them. CDR3 coding DNA: TGTGCCAGCAGAGGGGGGGGCGTTGAGCAGTTCTTC. It encodes CASRGGGVEQFF.

The CDR3 region has the DNA TGTGCCAGTCGGACTAGCGGGGCTTCGGCCGAGCAGTTCTTC. This gives the protein CASRTSGASAEQFF. J is TRBJ2-1 and V is TRBV19, with 12 bases matching TRBD2. CDR1 LNHDA and CDR2 SQIVND come from the germline V gene (reference sequence). Trimming cost V 8 bases and J 10 bases; bases outside gene matches: 9. The CDR3 has 14 residues. Together with reference TRBV19 and TRBJ2-1, the CDR3 gives the full variable domain: DGGITQSPKYLFRKEGQNVTLSCEQNLNHDAMYWYRQDPGQGLRLIYYSQIVNDFQKGDIAEGYSVSREKKESFPLTVTSAQKNPTAFYLCASRTSGASAEQFFGPGTRLTVL.

The rearrangement joins TRBV5-6 to TRBJ1-3; the match to TRBD1 covers 9 bases. J gave up 0 bases and V 4 bases, and 8 bases lay outside the gene matches. Germline V gene sequence: CDR1 SGHDT, CDR2 YYEEEE. This CDR3 is 17 amino acids long. The CDR3 loop reads CASSADRDRVSGNTIYF. The DNA for the CDR3 is TGTGCCAGCAGCGCGGACCGGGACAGGGTCTCTGGAAACACCATATATTTT.

The chain has TRBV7-9 and TRBJ2-7, with a tentative D call TRBD2 (5 bases). Germline assignment: CDR1 SEHNR and CDR2 FQNEAQ (reference sequence). The germline V and J ends were trimmed by 4 bases and 4 bases, with 11 bases remaining between them. This CDR3 contains 13 residues. CDR3 loop: CASSSGDRYEQYF. The CDR3 DNA follows: TGTGCCAGCAGCTCCGGGGATCGGTACGAGCAGTACTTC.

This sequence joins TRBV18 and TRBJ2-3; 8 bases map to TRBD2. The CDR3 loop spans 16 amino acids. Germline V CDR1 and CDR2: KGHSH, LQKENI. V was clipped by 2 bases and J by 4 bases; unmatched bases: 8. The CDR3 is CASSPYTAGAPDTQYF. CDR3 bases: TGTGCCAGCTCACCATATACAGCGGGAGCTCCAGATACGCAGTATTTT.

The V and J genes are TRBV5-1 and TRBJ1-1, with D unresolved. The CDR3 covers 15 residues. Trimming stripped 0 bases from V and 1 base from J, with 10 bases between. From germline, CDR1 is SGHRS and CDR2 YFSETQ. In DNA form, the CDR3 reads TGCGCCAGCAGCTTGGATGCAGGTAGGAACACTGAAGCTTTCTTT. Residues: CASSLDAGRNTEAFF. The full variable domain, in which reference TRBV5-1 and TRBJ1-1 provide the parts outside the CDR3, is KAGVTQTPRYLIKTRGQQVTLSCSPISGHRSVSWYQQTPGQGLQFLFEYFSETQRNKGNFPGRFSGRQFSNSRSEMNVSTLELGDSALYLCASSLDAGRNTEAFFGQGTRLTVV.

The V and J genes are TRBV6-1 and TRBJ2-7; D may be TRBD1 (5 bases). There are 17 residues in the CDR3. V was pared by 0 bases and J by 0 bases, with 15 bases between. CDR1 is MNHNS and CDR2 is SASEGT in the germline V gene. This CDR3 is CASSEAPQVTSSYEQYF. CDR3 nucleotides: TGTGCCAGCAGTGAAGCCCCACAGGTTACGAGCTCCTACGAGCAGTACTTC.

This clone was found a few times. The V call is TRBV2, the J call TRBJ2-7; 7 nucleotides align to TRBD1. CDR1 is SNHLY and CDR2 is FYNNEI in the germline V gene. The CDR3 has 15 residues. V lost 9 bases, J lost 5 bases, and 16 bases stayed unmatched. The CDR3 loop reads CAREMSGTVLDEQYF. In nucleotides, the CDR3 is TGTGCCAGGGAAATGTCCGGGACAGTACTCGACGAGCAGTACTTC.

The rearrangement links TRBV6-1 to TRBJ2-1; 10 bases line up with TRBD2. Germline V gene data show CDR1 as MNHNS and CDR2 as SASEGT. Losses at the gene ends were 4 bases for V and 8 bases for J; bases not matched to a gene: 14. This CDR3 has 17 residues. CDR3 sequence: CASSGISGRALVYEQFF. Here the CDR3 DNA reads TGTGCCAGCAGTGGAATCAGCGGGAGGGCCCTCGTGTATGAGCAGTTCTTC.

The chain is built from TRBV7-3 and TRBJ2-7, with TRBD1 matching over 9 bases. The ends lost 4 bases at V and 6 bases at J; junction bases unmatched: 10. Germline V gene lookup returns CDR1 SGHTA and CDR2 FQGTGA. CDR3 length: 15 residues. For the CDR3, the DNA is TGTGCCAGCAGCTCCCGATCCGGGACAGGGTTCGAGCAGTACTTC. Residues: CASSSRSGTGFEQYF. Full variable domain (remainder filled in from reference TRBV7-3 and TRBJ2-7): GAGVSQTPSNKVTEKGKYVELRCDPISGHTALYWYRQSLGQGPEFLIYFQGTGAADDSGLPNDRFFAVRPEGSVSTLKIQRTERGDSAVYLCASSSRSGTGFEQYFGPGTRLTVT.

The rearrangement joins TRBV6-4 to TRBJ2-2, with 8 bases matching TRBD2. J gave up 3 bases and V 0 bases, and 0 bases lay outside the gene matches. CDR1 and CDR2 from the germline V gene are MRHNA and SNTAGT. This CDR3 region has 15 residues. The CDR3: CASSDSGLDTGELFF. CDR3 DNA: TGTGCCAGCAGTGACTCGGGACTAGACACCGGGGAGCTGTTTTTT.

V and J are TRBV7-3 and TRBJ2-2; 14 bases match TRBD2. This CDR3 has 17 residues. V was pared by 6 bases and J by 3 bases, with 6 bases of the junction left unmatched. Germline CDR1 is SGHTA and CDR2 is FQGTGA. The CDR3 loop reads CASRGLAGDRDTGELFF. In DNA, the CDR3 is TGTGCCAGCAGGGGACTAGCGGGAGATCGAGACACCGGGGAGCTGTTTTTT.

The V gene is TRBV4-1, the J gene TRBJ2-5, with unresolved D. CDR3 size: 12 residues. V was cut by 4 bases and J by 7 bases, with 10 bases left in between. CDR1 and CDR2 from the germline V gene are MGHRA and YSYEKL. CDR3 loop: CASSPYHGTQYF. The CDR3 DNA follows: TGCGCCAGCAGCCCGTACCACGGGACCCAGTACTTC.

CDR3 sequence: CASSGTSGSVGNEQFF. CDR3 sequence (DNA): TGTGCCAGCTCGGGGACTAGCGGGAGTGTGGGCAATGAGCAGTTCTTC. The rearrangement uses TRBV18 and TRBJ2-1; 14 bases map to TRBD2. Germline V gives CDR1 KGHSH, CDR2 LQKENI. This CDR3 has 16 amino acids. With V trimmed by 6 bases and J by 6 bases, 7 bases remained unmatched. Using reference TRBV18 and TRBJ2-1 for the parts outside the CDR3, the full variable domain is NAGVMQNPRHLVRRRGQEARLRCSPMKGHSHVYWYRQLPEEGLKFMVYLQKENIIDESGMPKERFSAEFPKEGPSILRIQQVVRGDSAAYFCASSGTSGSVGNEQFFGPGTRLTVL.

The rearrangement uses TRBV5-6 and TRBJ2-3, with D unclear. The germline CDR1 and CDR2 sequences are SGHDT and YYEEEE. Trimming stripped 3 bases from V and 1 base from J, with 12 bases between. The CDR3 runs to 15 residues. Here the CDR3 DNA reads TGTGCCAGCAGCTCCTCGCCAGCGCGCACAGATACGCAGTATTTT. This encodes CASSSSPARTDTQYF.

The chain has TRBV7-2 and TRBJ2-7; 8 bases are a match to TRBD2. Germline V gives CDR1 SGHTA, CDR2 FQGNSA. The CDR3 runs to 16 residues. The junction had 7 bases not matched to a gene; V was cut back by 3 bases and J by 0 bases. The CDR3 DNA follows: TGTGCCAGCAGCTTTACTAGCGGCCTGAGCTCCTACGAGCAGTACTTC. Translation: CASSFTSGLSSYEQYF.

With regard to this clone: This same CDR3 is encoded by further DNA sequences in the sample. This chain joins TRBV4-1 and TRBJ2-7; 8 nucleotides match TRBD2. Germline V gene data show CDR1 as MGHRA and CDR2 as YSYEKL. The junction had 3 bases not matched to a gene; V was cut back by 0 bases and J by 2 bases. The CDR3 is made up of 15 amino acids. Here the CDR3 reads CASSQDREGAYEQYF. The CDR3 bases are TGCGCCAGCAGCCAAGATCGGGAGGGAGCCTACGAGCAGTACTTC.

The count of this clone is one. CDR3 coding DNA: TGTGCCAGCAGTCGGCTAGCGGAACCTTACTTAGAGACCCAGTACTTC. Translation: CASSRLAEPYLETQYF. The chain has TRBV28 and TRBJ2-5; TRBD2 matches at 7 bases. The germline V gene encodes CDR1 MDHEN and CDR2 SYDVKM. After removal of 5 bases from V and 4 bases from J, the junction contained 13 bases not matched to a gene. The CDR3 is made up of 16 amino acids.

The CDR3: CASSQAGTGAVEQYF. The CDR3 nucleotides read TGTGCCAGCAGCCAGGCCGGGACAGGGGCGGTCGAGCAGTACTTC. This rearrangement joins TRBV14 to TRBJ2-7, with 10 bases matching TRBD1. Germline V gives CDR1 SGHDN, CDR2 FVKESK. This CDR3 comprises 15 residues. The trim removed 3 bases at V and 6 bases at J, leaving 8 bases unmatched.

This clone appeared a single time. The chain carries TRBV28 and TRBJ2-7; a weak D match, TRBD1 (6 bases). Trimming cost V 5 bases and J 1 base, with 18 bases left between them. The CDR3 length is 16 residues. Germline values: CDR1 MDHEN, CDR2 SYDVKM. The CDR3 nucleotides read TGTGCCAGCAGTGCCAGGGGAAGGAGCTTATCCTACGAGCAGTACTTC. Translating gives CASSARGRSLSYEQYF.

This chain links TRBV6-6 with TRBJ2-5; TRBD1 might be the D (6 bases). The germline gives CDR1 MNHNY, CDR2 SVGAGI (reference sequence). The CDR3 runs 14 residues. Trimming left V 4 bases short and J 4 bases short, with 13 bases between. Written as DNA, the CDR3 is TGTGCCAGCAGTTGGACAGTAGATGGAGAGACCCAGTACTTC. Its translation is CASSWTVDGETQYF.

J is TRBJ2-7 and V is TRBV27; tentatively, D is TRBD2 (5 bases). V was pared by 3 bases and J by 2 bases, with 17 bases between. The germline CDR1 and CDR2 sequences are MNHEY and SMNVEV (reference sequence). This CDR3 has 16 residues. CDR3 bases: TGTGCCAGCAGTTTCCGTCTAGCTACGGGAACCTACGAGCAGTACTTC. This encodes CASSFRLATGTYEQYF.

This clone was detected a few times. CDR3 in amino acids: CASSTGQTNTGELFF. Written as DNA, the CDR3 is TGTGCCAGTAGTACAGGACAGACAAACACCGGGGAGCTGTTTTTT. The chain couples TRBV19 to TRBJ2-2; D perhaps matches TRBD1 (6 bases). This CDR3 is built from 15 residues. Looked up from germline, CDR1 is LNHDA and CDR2 is SQIVND (reference sequence). V shed 4 bases and J shed 2 bases, with 11 bases lying between them.